A single sample gave rise to the 21 T cell receptor beta chains below, sequenced in a study of control samples from healthy donors and cancer patients. Clones were read by immunoSEQ multiplex PCR, and TCRdb kept only the in-frame ones, dropping some. Of about 180,000 clones listed, around 89% are singletons. The sequenced sample was blood. All receptors derive from a woman in her forties or fifties in good health.

The chain links TRBV7-2 to TRBJ1-1; 10 bases match TRBD1. Germline V gene sequence: CDR1 SGHTA, CDR2 FQGNSA. With V trimmed by 1 base and J by 4 bases, 6 bases remained unmatched. The CDR3 runs to 16 residues. The CDR3 bases are TGTGCCAGCAGCTTAGGGGCGACAGGGGGCCTCACTGAAGCTTTCTTT. Encoded protein: CASSLGATGGLTEAFF.

J is TRBJ1-2 and V is TRBV30; D gene unclear. The CDR3 contains 15 residues. Germline CDR1 is GTSNPN and CDR2 is SVGIG (reference sequence). Trimming removed 0 bases from V and 8 bases from J, with 19 bases in between. The CDR3 nucleotides read TGTGCCTGGAGTGTAGGGTCCAGGACGGTAGGCGGCTACACCTTC. This codes for CAWSVGSRTVGGYTF.

This clone was observed once. V is TRBV27 and J is TRBJ1-2, with 8 bases identical to TRBD1. The trim removed 5 bases at V and 3 bases at J, leaving 11 bases unmatched. The CDR3 has 16 amino acids. Germline CDR1 and CDR2: MNHEY and SMNVEV (reference sequence). Written as DNA, the CDR3 is TGTGCCAGCAGTAACCTTCGGGTGACAGGGGACTATGGCTACACCTTC. It yields the protein CASSNLRVTGDYGYTF.

The genes are TRBV27 and TRBJ1-6; perhaps TRBD1 as D (5 bases). Germline CDR1 and CDR2: MNHEY and SMNVEV (reference sequence). V was clipped by 7 bases and J by 7 bases, with 11 bases between them. The CDR3 spans 13 residues. The CDR3 bases are TGTGCCAGCATGGACACCGTCAATTCACCCCTCCACTTT. This codes for CASMDTVNSPLHF.

This chain uses TRBV12-2 with TRBJ1-4; the DNA was not compared with TRBD1, the D call given in the table. TRBV12-2 represents a pseudogene. This CDR3 comprises 20 residues. The CDR3 DNA is TGTGCAAGTCGCTTGGTTAGGGACAGGGGGGATTGGAGGGCTAATGAAAAACTGTTTTTT. Translation gives CASRLVRDRGDWRANEKLFF.

The rearrangement uses TRBV12-2 and TRBJ2-3; the table gives TRBD2 as D, unverified against the DNA. TRBV12-2 is annotated as a pseudogene. The length of the CDR3 is 15 residues. CDR3 sequence: CASRLTRKLSDTQYF. CDR3 coding DNA: TGTGCAAGTCGACTTACTAGAAAACTATCGGATACGCAGTATTTT.

The chain recombines TRBV3-1 (or the pseudogene TRBV3-2) with TRBJ2-5; D remains unclear. Germline CDR1 reads LGHDT; CDR2 reads YNNKEL (reference sequence). V was shortened by 0 bases and J by 2 bases, with 16 bases between the two germline ends. The CDR3 loop spans 17 amino acids. CDR3 in DNA: TGTGCCAGCAGCCAAGAAATTTTTGTCGACCCTCAAGAGACCCAGTACTTC. This translates into CASSQEIFVDPQETQYF.

The chain is built from TRBV18 and TRBJ1-3, with 9 bases lining up with TRBD1. J gave up 4 bases and V 6 bases, and 7 bases lay outside the gene matches. The CDR3 runs 15 residues. Germline values: CDR1 KGHSH, CDR2 LQKENI. The CDR3 here is CASSGQGSLGNTIYF. CDR3 nucleotides: TGTGCCAGCTCGGGACAGGGAAGTCTCGGAAACACCATATATTTT.

V usage is TRBV5-8 and J usage is TRBJ1-5; perhaps TRBD1 as D (6 bases). The CDR3 is 15 residues long. CDR1 is SGHTS and CDR2 is YDEGEE in the germline V gene. Trimming cost V 4 bases and J 7 bases, with 18 bases left between them. CDR3 sequence: CASSDPGTSRQPQHF. In DNA form, the CDR3 reads TGTGCCAGCAGCGACCCCGGGACAAGTAGGCAGCCCCAGCATTTT.

The chain has TRBV10-3 and TRBJ2-5, with 9 bases fitting TRBD1. V trimming: 6 bases; J trimming: 4 bases; junction bases outside the gene matches: 3. Germline CDR1 is ENHRY and CDR2 is SYGVKD. The CDR3 spans 13 residues. This CDR3 reads CAISAGQGETQYF. The CDR3 nucleotides are TGTGCCATCAGCGCGGGACAGGGAGAGACCCAGTACTTC.

V usage is TRBV3-1 (or the pseudogene TRBV3-2) and J usage is TRBJ1-6; D unresolved. V was pared by 0 bases and J by 9 bases, with 6 bases between. The CDR3 spans 13 residues. CDR1 and CDR2 (germline): LGHDT, YNNKEL (reference sequence). In nucleotides, the CDR3 is TGTGCCAGCAGCCAAGACGGTGGTTCACCCCTCCACTTT. This encodes CASSQDGGSPLHF.

Concerning this clone: In the same sample, other DNA sequences code for this CDR3. The V call is TRBV6-5, the J call TRBJ1-1; D is unclear. CDR1 is MNHEY and CDR2 is SVGAGI in the germline V gene. V dropped 0 bases and J dropped 1 base, with 6 bases sitting between them. The CDR3 is 14 amino acids. The CDR3 bases are TGTGCCAGCAGTTACTCCAACAGGAACACTGAAGCTTTCTTT. Residues: CASSYSNRNTEAFF.

The chain employs TRBV6-5 and TRBJ1-1; D is uncertain. The CDR3 runs 13 residues. Germline values: CDR1 MNHEY, CDR2 SVGAGI. The germline V and J ends were trimmed by 6 bases and 1 base, with 9 bases remaining between them. In DNA, the CDR3 is TGTGCCAGCAGCGCTCTAGGGAACACTGAAGCTTTCTTT. This encodes CASSALGNTEAFF.

This chain uses TRBV28 with TRBJ1-5; D gene ambiguous. The CDR3 runs to 15 residues. V was trimmed by 3 bases and J by 3 bases, leaving 12 bases between them. Germline V gene sequence: CDR1 MDHEN, CDR2 SYDVKM. The DNA of the CDR3 is TGTGCCAGCAGTTTTTTCCGGAGTTCCAATCAGCCCCAGCATTTT. Translation gives CASSFFRSSNQPQHF.

The chain carries TRBV19 and TRBJ2-7; D may be TRBD1 (6 bases). The V and J ends lost 4 bases and 3 bases respectively, with 16 bases between them. CDR1 and CDR2 (germline): LNHDA, SQIVND (reference sequence). The CDR3 is 15 residues long. This CDR3 reads CASSRDTQGLYEQYF. In DNA form, the CDR3 reads TGTGCCAGTAGTAGGGACACCCAAGGCCTCTACGAGCAGTACTTC.

The chain recombines TRBV29-1 with TRBJ2-2; a weak D match, TRBD1 (5 bases). There are 16 residues in the CDR3. The germline V gene encodes CDR1 SQVTM and CDR2 ANQGSEA. The V end was cut by 6 bases, the J end by 0 bases, with 17 bases between. CDR3 amino acids: CSVAPPGRSNTGELFF. The DNA for the CDR3 is TGCAGCGTGGCTCCACCAGGGCGGTCGAACACCGGGGAGCTGTTTTTT.

The chain uses TRBV19 and TRBJ1-3; weak D call: TRBD1 (6 bases). With 4 bases removed from V and 4 bases from J, the gap between germline ends came to 8 bases. CDR3 length equals 13 residues. Germline V gene data show CDR1 as LNHDA and CDR2 as SQIVND (reference sequence). CDR3: CASSTGQGNTIYF. CDR3 coding DNA: TGTGCCAGTAGTACCGGACAGGGAAACACCATATATTTT. Full variable domain (missing parts from reference TRBV19 and TRBJ1-3): DGGITQSPKYLFRKEGQNVTLSCEQNLNHDAMYWYRQDPGQGLRLIYYSQIVNDFQKGDIAEGYSVSREKKESFPLTVTSAQKNPTAFYLCASSTGQGNTIYFGEGSWLTVV.

The rearrangement joins TRBV20-1 to TRBJ1-3, with no clear D. CDR1 is DFQATT, CDR2 SNEGSKA, per germline (reference sequence). CDR3 length: 12 residues. Trimming stripped 3 bases from V and 4 bases from J, with 7 bases between. The CDR3 region has the DNA TGCAGTGCTAGTGGGTCAGGAAACACCATATATTTT. Protein product: CSASGSGNTIYF.

This clone was detected a few times. The chain is built from TRBV7-2 and TRBJ1-5, with a weak D call TRBD1 (5 bases). Trimming left V 0 bases short and J 5 bases short, with 11 bases between. Per the germline V gene, CDR1 is SGHTA and CDR2 is FQGNSA. The CDR3 is made up of 15 amino acids. The DNA for the CDR3 is TGTGCCAGCAGCTTAGCGCGGGGCCACTATCAGCCCCAGCATTTT. It specifies CASSLARGHYQPQHF.

The J gene is TRBJ2-1, the V gene TRBV7-9, with D maybe TRBD2 (5 bases). The germline V gene encodes CDR1 SEHNR and CDR2 FQNEAQ (reference sequence). V was cut by 4 bases and J by 5 bases, with 18 bases left in between. CDR3 length equals 16 residues. The CDR3 loop reads CASSSTRLAPNNEQFF. The CDR3 bases are TGTGCCAGCAGCTCGACCAGGTTAGCGCCGAACAATGAGCAGTTCTTC.

This chain connects TRBV7-2 to TRBJ1-1; maybe TRBD1 (5 bases). The CDR3 extends over 13 amino acids. Deletions cut 4 bases from V and 2 bases from J, with 8 bases between. The germline V gene has CDR1 SGHTA and CDR2 FQGNSA. The DNA for the CDR3 is TGTGCCAGCAGCTCGGGACTCAACACTGAAGCTTTCTTT. Amino acids: CASSSGLNTEAFF.